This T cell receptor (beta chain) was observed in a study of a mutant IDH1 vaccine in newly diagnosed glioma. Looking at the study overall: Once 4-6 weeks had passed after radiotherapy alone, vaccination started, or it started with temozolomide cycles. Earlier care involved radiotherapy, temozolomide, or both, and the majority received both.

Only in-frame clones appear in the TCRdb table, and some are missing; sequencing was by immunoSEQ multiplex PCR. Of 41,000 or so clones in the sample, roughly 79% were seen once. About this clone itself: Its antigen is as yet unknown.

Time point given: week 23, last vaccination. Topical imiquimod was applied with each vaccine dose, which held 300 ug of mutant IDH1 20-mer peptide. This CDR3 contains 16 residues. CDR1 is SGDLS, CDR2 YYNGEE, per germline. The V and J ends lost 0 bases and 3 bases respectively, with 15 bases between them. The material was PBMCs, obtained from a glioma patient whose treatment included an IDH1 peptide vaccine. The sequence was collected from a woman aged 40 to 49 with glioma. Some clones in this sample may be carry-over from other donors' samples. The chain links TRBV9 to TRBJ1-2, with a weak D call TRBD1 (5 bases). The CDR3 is CASSVAQGPLDYGYTF. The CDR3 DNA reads TGTGCCAGCAGCGTAGCCCAGGGTCCGCTTGACTATGGCTACACCTTC. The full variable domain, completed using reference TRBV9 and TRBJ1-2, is DSGVTQTPKHLITATGQRVTLRCSPRSGDLSVYWYQQSLDQGLQFLIQYYNGEERAKGNILERFSAQQFPDLHSELNLSSLELGDSALYFCASSVAQGPLDYGYTFGSGTRLTVV.